The clone carrying this T cell receptor (beta chain) has only a few counts. As yet, its antigen is unknown. This sample was included in a study of CD8 T cells in ankylosing spondylitis. The authors made TCR beta libraries by quantitative 5'-RACE with molecular barcodes. TCRdb re-called the 5' RACE reads through MiXCR, storing one row per CDR3 protein. This table has tens of thousands of distinct CDR3 sequences, around 27% appearing once. The CDR3 is 13 amino acids. With 7 bases removed from V and 4 bases from J, the gap between germline ends came to 13 bases. Study observations and caveats: Reportedly, disease-linked clones are significantly enriched in ankylosing spondylitis patients' matched synovial fluid. Seemingly characteristic of ankylosing spondylitis blood was a TCR beta motif consisting of eight highly homologous variants. Peripheral blood held disease-linked clones only at relatively low frequency, and these were CD8+.

The chain has TRBV12-3 or TRBV12-4 and TRBJ1-2, with no clear D. The receptor was derived from a male donor with ankylosing spondylitis or in good health (not recorded which). The sequencing sample was made of blood, either unsorted or a sorted T cell fraction (not recorded which). Here the CDR3 DNA reads TGTGCCAGCAACTTGTTCTCTCTCTATGGCTACACCTTC. Translated, it gives CASNLFSLYGYTF.